Here is one T cell receptor beta chain with its context. The antigen is not known. The sample is drawn from a study of cytomegalovirus exposure and HLA in healthy donors. Study overall: A previous analysis identified around 120 million unique TCR beta sequences derived from around 200 million T cells.

The PCR used 60 Vbeta and 13 Jbeta primers. This table comes from immunoSEQ multiplex PCR, and its TCRdb copy is limited to in-frame clones, with some not included. The table has 130,000 or so clones, roughly 73% seen once. V trimming: 5 bases; J trimming: 4 bases; junction bases outside the gene matches: 14. The CDR3 is made up of 17 amino acids. The germline gives CDR1 KGHSH, CDR2 LQKENI. Points from the study as a whole: One variant, a missense change in DCLRE1C, was linked in a later analysis to TCR beta V- and J-gene trimming. Both high specificity and high sensitivity reportedly marked the classifier's diagnosis of cytomegalovirus status.

This receptor was identified in a man in his forties in good health and CMV-seronegative. The gene calls are TRBV18 and TRBJ1-2; 9 positions agree with TRBD1. Sample: PBMCs. CDR3 protein: CASSKGLEGTGTYGYTF. Here the CDR3 DNA reads TGTGCCAGCTCAAAGGGCCTCGAGGGGACAGGGACCTATGGCTACACCTTC.